This T cell receptor (beta chain) was profiled in a study of high-grade serous ovarian cancer treatment subgroups. Looking at the study overall: Each sample yielded on average around 7,000 unique TCR beta rearrangements from 13,000 or so reads.

Tumor samples were taken before definitive surgery or chemotherapy. This clone has just a few counts. Germline values: CDR1 SGHRS, CDR2 YFSETQ. CDR3 length equals 14 residues. Between the trimmed V and J ends, which lost 7 bases and 4 bases, there was a span of 17 bases. The table came from immunoSEQ multiplex PCR; TCRdb's copy has only in-frame clones and leaves some out. The sample lists 3,900 or so clones, 70% to 80% occurring once. J is TRBJ1-1 and V is TRBV5-1, with D possibly TRBD1 on 6 matching bases. Sequencing was carried out using tumor tissue. The receptor was isolated from a human donor with high-grade serous ovarian cancer. The CDR3 DNA reads as TGCGCCAGCGGGACAAATCCGGGACGCACTGAAGCTTTCTTT. It encodes CASGTNPGRTEAFF.